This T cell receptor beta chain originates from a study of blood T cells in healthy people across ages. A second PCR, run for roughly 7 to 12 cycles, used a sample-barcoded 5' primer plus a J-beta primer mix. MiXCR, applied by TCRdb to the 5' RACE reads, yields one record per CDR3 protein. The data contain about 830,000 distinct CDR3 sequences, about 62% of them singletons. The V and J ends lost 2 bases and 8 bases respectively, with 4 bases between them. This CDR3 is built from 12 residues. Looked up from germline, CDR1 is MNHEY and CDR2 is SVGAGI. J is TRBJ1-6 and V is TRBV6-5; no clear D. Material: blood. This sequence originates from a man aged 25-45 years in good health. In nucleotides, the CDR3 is TGTGCCAGCAGTTACGGGGATTCACCCCTCCACTTT. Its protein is CASSYGDSPLHF.